A single sample gave rise to the 30 T cell receptor beta chains below, sequenced in a study of prognosis after radiotherapy for stage I lung cancer (dated by TCRdb to about 2021). This sample was sequenced with an Illumina HiSeq 3000. Two rounds of multiplex PCR on genomic DNA were used to amplify the TCR beta CDR3 region. In the first round of PCR, primers specific to each TRBV and TRBJ gene were used, and the primer sequences are filed in Chinese patent CN105087789A. TCRdb reran the public reads through fastp at Q25 and MiXCR, keeping productive beta chains. Rows with a matching CDR3 protein are joined into one entry that keeps the most common DNA and genes. This sample is represented by 50,000 or so distinct CDR3 sequences; approximately 30% of them were singletons. In total, the top ten clones hold roughly 10% of the sample. The sequenced sample was PBMCs, obtained before or after stereotactic body radiation therapy (not recorded which). Every receptor here comes from a donor at least 50 years old with non-small cell lung cancer.

The chain joins TRBV20-1 to TRBJ2-5, with no clear D. Germline values: CDR1 DFQATT, CDR2 SNEGSKA (reference sequence). Deletions cut 1 base from V and 0 bases from J, with 6 bases between. This CDR3 spans 13 amino acids. Written as DNA, the CDR3 is TGCAGTGCTAGAGTCAGGAACCAAGAGACCCAGTACTTC. Its translation is CSARVRNQETQYF.

A word on this clonotype: This likely stems from a read error, as it lies one base from a far larger clone. The rearrangement uses TRBV6-4 and TRBJ2-7; 7 positions agree with TRBD1. The V segment lost 3 bases and the J segment 7 bases; nucleotides outside the gene matches: 9. This CDR3 has 14 amino acids. The V gene's germline CDR1 is MRHNA and CDR2 SNTAGT. The CDR3 sequence: CASSEDRVLEEQYF. CDR3 bases: TGTGCCAGCAGTGAAGACAGGGTCCTGGAGGAGCAGTACTTC.

This clonotype was counted a few times. Given a much more abundant clone one base away, this may be a read error. This chain links TRBV7-3 with TRBJ1-1; D perhaps matches TRBD1 (5 bases). The CDR3 covers 14 residues. V lost 5 bases to trimming and J lost 5 bases, with 15 bases between them. The V gene's germline CDR1 is SGHTA and CDR2 FQGTGA. The CDR3 region is CASSASSGKTEAFF. CDR3 nucleotides: TGTGCCAGCAGCGCCAGTTCAGGGAAAACTGAAGCTTTCTTT.

This clonotype was seen at least ten times. The gene calls are TRBV9 and TRBJ2-1, with 7 bases that match TRBD1. Trimming removed 7 bases from V and 0 bases from J; junction bases left unmatched: 34. Germline loops: CDR1 SGDLS, CDR2 YYNGEE. CDR3 length: 24 amino acids. CDR3 residues: CASQGPAIQGSARGWLSSYNEQFF. CDR3 DNA sequence: TGTGCCAGCCAGGGGCCCGCGATACAGGGGTCCGCGCGTGGTTGGTTGAGCTCCTACAATGAGCAGTTCTTC.

Note on this clonotype: This clone may be a read error of a much larger clone one base away. The genes are TRBV5-1 and TRBJ2-5, with D unresolved. Trimming took off 0 bases at V and 5 bases at J, with 11 bases between the two ends. CDR1 is SGHRS, CDR2 YFSETQ, per germline. This CDR3 contains 14 residues. The CDR3 DNA reads as TGCGCCAGCAGCTTGGAAGGAGTGCTGGAGACCCAGTACTTC. Translating gives CASSLEGVLETQYF.

The table lists this clonotype with many counts. This chain joins TRBV20-1 and TRBJ2-3; D unresolved. V was clipped by 1 base and J by 1 base, with 15 bases between them. The CDR3 loop spans 16 amino acids. Per the germline V gene, CDR1 is DFQATT and CDR2 is SNEGSKA (reference sequence). CDR3 protein: CSARGGLRTRTDTQYF. Written as DNA, the CDR3 is TGCAGTGCTAGAGGGGGTTTGCGGACCCGCACAGATACGCAGTATTTT.

This chain uses TRBV18 with TRBJ2-3; perhaps TRBD2 as D (6 bases). CDR3 length equals 16 residues. Deletions cut 3 bases from V and 0 bases from J, with 13 bases between. Germline loops: CDR1 KGHSH, CDR2 LQKENI. CDR3 in amino acids: CASSPGTVSSTDTQYF. For the CDR3, the DNA is TGTGCCAGCTCACCCGGGACTGTATCTAGCACAGATACGCAGTATTTT.

About this clonotype itself: This may come from a read error, since a much larger clone is one base off. This chain links TRBV6-2 or TRBV6-3 with TRBJ2-5, with a possible D match to TRBD1 (5 bases). Germline-derived CDR1 and CDR2 are MNHEY and SVGEGT. This CDR3 is built from 17 residues. Trimming pared 3 bases from V and 4 bases from J, leaving 21 bases between. CDR3 DNA: TGTGCCAGCAGTTATGAAATGGGGCGACGGGCCCGAGAGACCCAGTACTTC. Protein: CASSYEMGRRARETQYF.

This clonotype was seen only once. A much bigger clone sits one base away, suggesting this may be a read error. The V and J genes are TRBV18 and TRBJ2-5; D uncertain. The CDR3 is 14 amino acids. The V and J ends lost 3 bases and 5 bases respectively, with 13 bases between them. CDR1 is KGHSH, CDR2 LQKENI, per germline. As DNA, the CDR3 is TGTGCCAGCTCACCCCGCGTACAAGCCGAGACCCAGTACTTC. This translates into CASSPRVQAETQYF.

Many counts were recorded for this clonotype. This rearrangement joins TRBV20-1 to TRBJ2-5, with a weak D call TRBD2 (5 bases). Germline V CDR1 and CDR2: DFQATT, SNEGSKA (reference sequence). CDR3 length: 15 amino acids. V gave up 5 bases and J gave up 5 bases, with 21 bases separating them. CDR3 loop: CSAGNREIGQETQYF. In nucleotides, the CDR3 is TGCAGTGCTGGAAATAGGGAGATCGGGCAGGAGACCCAGTACTTC.

Ten or more counts support this clonotype. CDR3 DNA: TGTGCCAGCAGCTTAGATTTGGGGTTCGCCTATGGCTACACCTTC. This codes for CASSLDLGFAYGYTF. The chain recombines TRBV7-2 with TRBJ1-2; D not certain. This CDR3 spans 15 amino acids. Germline assignment: CDR1 SGHTA and CDR2 FQGNSA. Deletions cut 1 base from V and 4 bases from J, with 13 bases between.

At least ten counts were recorded for this clonotype. This rearrangement joins TRBV7-2 to TRBJ1-1; a weak D match, TRBD1 (5 bases). The CDR3 is 14 residues long. V was cut by 7 bases and J by 5 bases, with 17 bases left in between. In germline, CDR1 is SGHTA, CDR2 FQGNSA. CDR3 in amino acids: CASNLYDPGTEAFF. CDR3 nucleotides: TGTGCCAGCAACCTCTACGACCCAGGGACTGAAGCTTTCTTT.

This clonotype appeared many times. V usage is TRBV10-3 and J usage is TRBJ2-3; TRBD2 aligns across 7 bases. Germline CDR1 ENHRY, CDR2 SYGVKD. The CDR3 has 13 residues. V trimming: 7 bases; J trimming: 4 bases; junction bases outside the gene matches: 5. The CDR3 DNA sequence: TGTGCCATCAATCCGGGAGGCCCAGATACGCAGTATTTT. Its protein product is CAINPGGPDTQYF.

Worth noting for this clonotype: A much larger clone is a single base away; this may be a read error. The chain joins TRBV29-1 to TRBJ1-5; D uncertain. The CDR3 is 13 amino acids. Trimming took off 6 bases at V and 2 bases at J, with 11 bases between the two ends. Looked up from germline, CDR1 is SQVTM and CDR2 is ANQGSEA. CDR3 bases: TGCAGCGTCGTCCCAGTGGGCAATCAGCCCCAGCATTTT. Translated: CSVVPVGNQPQHF.

Of note for this clonotype: This may be a read error, as it is one base from a much larger clone. The chain is built from TRBV5-1 and TRBJ1-4; D gene uncertain. This CDR3 contains 14 residues. Trimming pared 0 bases from V and 14 bases from J, leaving 17 bases between. Germline V CDR1 and CDR2: SGHRS, YFSETQ. CDR3 region: CASSLDTSSSILFF. The CDR3 bases are TGCGCCAGCAGCTTGGACACCAGCTCCTCGATTCTGTTTTTT.

This clonotype occurred a few times. A much larger clone lies one base from this, so it may be a read error. J is TRBJ1-1 and V is TRBV9; maybe TRBD1 (6 bases). The germline V gene has CDR1 SGDLS and CDR2 YYNGEE. The length of the CDR3 is 14 residues. Trimming stripped 4 bases from V and 6 bases from J, with 16 bases between. The CDR3 here is CASSFTLGHPEAFF. DNA of the CDR3: TGTGCCAGCAGCTTCACATTGGGACATCCTGAAGCTTTCTTT.

This clonotype was recorded many times. The chain uses TRBV10-3 and TRBJ2-1, with 7 bases matching TRBD1. The V gene end was trimmed by 6 bases and the J gene end by 1 base; junction bases not matched to a gene: 3. Germline CDR1 ENHRY, CDR2 SYGVKD. CDR3 size: 14 residues. The CDR3 DNA is TGTGCCATCAGAGACAGGGAATCCTACAATGAGCAGTTCTTC. This gives the protein CAIRDRESYNEQFF.

This clonotype showed up many times. This chain links TRBV7-2 with TRBJ2-1; TRBD2 matches 7 bases. V was pared by 5 bases and J by 5 bases, with 6 bases of the junction left unmatched. Looked up from germline, CDR1 is SGHTA and CDR2 is FQGNSA. This CDR3 has 14 residues. This chain's CDR3 is CASSPGLLNNEQFF. As DNA, the CDR3 is TGTGCCAGCAGCCCGGGACTACTTAACAATGAGCAGTTCTTC.

The CDR3 sequence: CASSFERWGTQYF. DNA for the CDR3: TGTGCCAGCAGCTTTGAGCGATGGGGGACCCAGTACTTC. The chain is built from TRBV7-9 and TRBJ2-5; D gene uncertain. Trimming removed 3 bases at V and 7 bases at J, with 12 bases between. The germline V gene encodes CDR1 SEHNR and CDR2 FQNEAQ (reference sequence). The length of the CDR3 is 13 residues. The full variable domain, completed using reference TRBV7-9 and TRBJ2-5, is DTGVSQNPRHKITKRGQNVTFRCDPISEHNRLYWYRQTLGQGPEFLTYFQNEAQLEKSRLLSDRFSAERPKGSFSTLEIQRTEQGDSAMYLCASSFERWGTQYFGPGTRLLVL.

The chain links TRBV27 to TRBJ1-2; tentatively, D is TRBD1 (5 bases). The CDR3 is 14 amino acids. The germline V gene encodes CDR1 MNHEY and CDR2 SMNVEV (reference sequence). Trimming removed 7 bases at V and 3 bases at J, with 15 bases between. In nucleotides, the CDR3 is TGTGCCAGCATCCGTCGGGACGGTGACTATGGCTACACCTTC. It translates to CASIRRDGDYGYTF.

The table lists this clonotype with many counts. The chain is built from TRBV6-2 or TRBV6-3 and TRBJ1-5; 8 bases fit TRBD1. The CDR3 length is 16 residues. J lost 3 bases, V lost 7 bases, and 11 bases had no gene match. In germline, CDR1 is MNHEY, CDR2 SVGEGT. The CDR3: CASTHGDRGNNQPQHF. CDR3 bases: TGTGCCAGCACCCACGGCGACAGGGGAAACAATCAGCCCCAGCATTTT.

In the case of this clonotype: Relative to the germline gene, one junction end is altered; a read error may explain this. The CDR3 region is CSASRGVQETQHF. Here the CDR3 DNA reads TGCAGTGCTAGTAGGGGCGTACAAGAGACCCAGCACTTC. The chain recombines TRBV20-1 with TRBJ2-5; a weak D match, TRBD1 (5 bases). CDR1 DFQATT and CDR2 SNEGSKA come from the germline V gene (reference sequence). The CDR3 is made up of 13 amino acids.

Ten or more counts support this clonotype. The CDR3 sequence: CASSPQGAGTNEKLFF. The DNA for the CDR3 is TGTGCCAGCTCTCCGCAGGGGGCAGGAACTAATGAAAAACTGTTTTTT. The J gene is TRBJ1-4, the V gene TRBV18, with 8 bases that match TRBD1. The germline V gene encodes CDR1 KGHSH and CDR2 LQKENI. V lost 6 bases, J lost 1 base, and 7 bases stayed unmatched. This CDR3 has 16 amino acids.

Concerning this clonotype: A far larger clone is a single base away, which makes a read error likely. The chain has TRBV6-2 or TRBV6-3 and TRBJ1-6; possible D gene TRBD1, 5 bases. The CDR3 length is 14 residues. Germline assignment: CDR1 MNHEY and CDR2 SVGEGT. The V end lost 5 bases, the J end lost 8 bases, and 13 bases lay between the germline ends. The CDR3 region is CASSHRLADSPLHF. The CDR3 nucleotides read TGTGCCAGCAGTCACAGGTTGGCGGATTCACCCCTCCACTTT.

Details on this clonotype: A clone one base away is much larger, so this may be a read error. In DNA form, the CDR3 reads TGTGCCAGTAGTGTCCGGTTAGGGGGCTACGATCAGTACTTC. It is translated as CASSVRLGGYDQYF. V usage is TRBV19 and J usage is TRBJ2-7; 7 nucleotides match TRBD1. CDR1 and CDR2 (germline): LNHDA, SQIVND (reference sequence). The CDR3 runs to 14 residues.

The chain joins TRBV20-1 to TRBJ1-2, with D perhaps matching TRBD1 (5 bases). V lost 0 bases to trimming and J lost 7 bases, with 15 bases between them. The CDR3 has 14 amino acids. CDR1 is DFQATT and CDR2 is SNEGSKA in the germline V gene (reference sequence). CDR3 in amino acids: CSARDWGLVGGYTF. DNA for the CDR3: TGCAGTGCTAGAGATTGGGGCTTGGTTGGTGGCTACACCTTC.

This clonotype was picked up many times. The junction departs from the called germline gene at one end, perhaps through a read error. The CDR3 is CASSLPGSIGCTF. The CDR3 DNA follows: TGTGCCAGCAGCCTCCCTGGGTCGATCGGCTGCACCTTC. V gene TRBV7-2 combines with J gene TRBJ1-2, with D uncertain. CDR3 size: 13 residues. CDR1 is SGHTA and CDR2 is FQGNSA in the germline V gene.

The sample holds many counts of this clonotype. The chain has TRBV6-2 or TRBV6-3 and TRBJ2-5; 8 positions match TRBD1. This CDR3 spans 16 amino acids. Trimming removed 2 bases from V and 0 bases from J; junction bases left unmatched: 5. CDR1 and CDR2 (germline): MNHEY, SVGEGT. The CDR3 loop is CASSYPRDRNQETQYF. CDR3 coding DNA: TGTGCCAGCAGTTACCCCCGGGACAGGAACCAAGAGACCCAGTACTTC.

In this sample, this clonotype turned up a few times. This may arise from a read error, as a much more abundant clone is one base away. The J gene is TRBJ2-2, the V gene TRBV20-1, with 12 bases lining up with TRBD1. Per germline, CDR1 DFQATT and CDR2 SNEGSKA (reference sequence). CDR3 length: 14 amino acids. In nucleotides, the CDR3 is TGCGGCCTCCGGGACAGGGGGCGAGGCGGGGAGCTGTTTTTT. It is translated as CGLRDRGRGGELFF.

This clonotype was observed at least ten times. This chain joins TRBV20-1 and TRBJ1-2, with D possibly matching TRBD1 (5 bases). The CDR3 length is 14 residues. Per the germline V gene, CDR1 is DFQATT and CDR2 is SNEGSKA (reference sequence). Trimming stripped 0 bases from V and 7 bases from J, with 15 bases between. This CDR3 is CSARDRGWVGGYTF. In DNA form, the CDR3 reads TGCAGTGCTAGAGATCGGGGCTGGGTGGGTGGCTACACCTTC.